The rows below give T cell receptor beta chains drawn from one sample of a study of CD4+ T cells in melanoma. Repertoires were generated with immunoSEQ multiplex PCR, while TCRdb's copy carries only in-frame clones and drops some. Counted here are 17,000 or so clones, roughly 80% occurring once; the ten biggest clones make up roughly 5.2%. The source material was cells from a culture (not recorded whether cultured in vitro). Every receptor here comes from a human donor with melanoma. The CDR3 runs from the conserved cysteine through the conserved F or W. The D gene is left open where the match is weak. Where a row states a size, it is once, few, many or the class of an expanded clone; other rows omit it.

CDR3: CASSESGLAGGGVQPQHF
DNA: TGTGCCAGCAGTGAAAGTGGGTTGGCAGGGGGGGGTGTCCAGCCCCAGCATTTT
V: TRBV2
J: TRBJ1-5
D: TRBD1
size: NA

CDR3: CASSLTRVNTEAFF
DNA: TGTGCCAGCAGCTTAACGCGGGTCAACACTGAAGCTTTCTTT
V: TRBV7-9
J: TRBJ1-1
D: NA
size: NA

CDR3: CASRLLLYTEAFF
DNA: TGTGCCAGCAGACTCCTTCTCTACACTGAAGCTTTCTTT
V: TRBV5-5
J: TRBJ1-1
D: NA
size: once

CDR3: CASSLGWQGANYGYTF
DNA: TGTGCCAGCAGCTTAGGTTGGCAGGGAGCTAACTATGGCTACACCTTC
V: TRBV7-8
J: TRBJ1-2
D: NA
size: NA

CDR3: CASSLYPRGPEAFF
DNA: TGTGCCAGCAGTCTATACCCCAGGGGGCCCGAAGCTTTCTTT
V: TRBV6-1
J: TRBJ1-1
D: TRBD1
size: NA

CDR3: CASSQMTGGLDTQYF
DNA: TGTGCCAGCAGTCAAATGACAGGGGGGTTAGATACGCAGTATTTT
V: TRBV6-5
J: TRBJ2-3
D: TRBD1
size: NA

CDR3: CASRRTGEAYGYTF
DNA: TGTGCCAGCAGGCGGACAGGGGAGGCCTATGGCTACACCTTC
V: TRBV2
J: TRBJ1-2
D: TRBD1
size: once

CDR3: CASRAPELQGRTNEKLFF
DNA: TGTGCCAGCAGAGCCCCCGAATTACAGGGTCGAACTAATGAAAAACTGTTTTTT
V: TRBV7-3
J: TRBJ1-4
D: NA
size: NA

CDR3: CASLRTENTGELFF
DNA: TGTGCCAGCTTACGGACTGAAAACACCGGGGAGCTGTTTTTT
V: TRBV18
J: TRBJ2-2
D: NA
size: few

CDR3: CASSVSLQGAHEQYF
DNA: TGTGCCAGCAGCGTATCGCTACAGGGGGCCCACGAGCAGTACTTC
V: TRBV9
J: TRBJ2-7
D: TRBD1
size: NA

CDR3: CASRYSESNQPQHF
DNA: TGTGCCAGCAGGTATTCCGAAAGCAATCAGCCCCAGCATTTT
V: TRBV2
J: TRBJ1-5
D: NA
size: NA

CDR3: CAWREPVREKLFF
DNA: TGTGCCTGGAGAGAACCGGTTAGGGAAAAACTGTTTTTT
V: TRBV30
J: TRBJ1-4
D: NA
size: NA

CDR3: CASSLGGAPNEAFF
DNA: TGTGCCAGCAGCCTGGGGGGGGCGCCCAATGAAGCTTTCTTT
V: TRBV5-5
J: TRBJ1-1
D: NA
size: NA

CDR3: CASSLQGGGNTIYF
DNA: TGTGCCAGCTCACTGCAGGGAGGTGGAAACACCATATATTTT
V: TRBV18
J: TRBJ1-3
D: NA
size: NA

CDR3: CASSVSGSQDAYF
DNA: TGTGCCAGCAGCGTATCGGGAAGCCAGGATGCATACTTC
V: TRBV11-2
J: TRBJ2-7
D: NA
size: NA

CDR3: CASSLSPTGNTIYF
DNA: TGTGCCAGCAGCTTGTCCCCAACTGGAAACACCATATATTTT
V: TRBV5-6
J: TRBJ1-3
D: NA
size: NA

CDR3: CASSSNRGSYEQYF
DNA: TGTGCCAGCAGCTCAAACAGGGGCTCCTACGAGCAGTACTTC
V: TRBV13
J: TRBJ2-7
D: TRBD1
size: NA

CDR3: CASSSSEETQYF
DNA: TGCGCCAGCAGCTCCTCGGAGGAGACCCAGTACTTC
V: TRBV5-1
J: TRBJ2-5
D: NA
size: NA

CDR3: CSAERDREFRGYTF
DNA: TGCAGCGCCGAGAGGGACAGGGAGTTCCGTGGCTACACCTTC
V: TRBV29-1
J: TRBJ1-2
D: TRBD1
size: NA

CDR3: CASRLYAEGTQYF
DNA: TGTGCCAGCAGGTTGTACGCCGAGGGGACCCAGTACTTC
V: TRBV6-5
J: TRBJ2-5
D: NA
size: NA

CDR3: CASSVPLSYEQYF
DNA: TGTGCCAGCAGTGTTCCTCTTTCCTACGAGCAGTACTTC
V: TRBV2
J: TRBJ2-7
D: NA
size: NA